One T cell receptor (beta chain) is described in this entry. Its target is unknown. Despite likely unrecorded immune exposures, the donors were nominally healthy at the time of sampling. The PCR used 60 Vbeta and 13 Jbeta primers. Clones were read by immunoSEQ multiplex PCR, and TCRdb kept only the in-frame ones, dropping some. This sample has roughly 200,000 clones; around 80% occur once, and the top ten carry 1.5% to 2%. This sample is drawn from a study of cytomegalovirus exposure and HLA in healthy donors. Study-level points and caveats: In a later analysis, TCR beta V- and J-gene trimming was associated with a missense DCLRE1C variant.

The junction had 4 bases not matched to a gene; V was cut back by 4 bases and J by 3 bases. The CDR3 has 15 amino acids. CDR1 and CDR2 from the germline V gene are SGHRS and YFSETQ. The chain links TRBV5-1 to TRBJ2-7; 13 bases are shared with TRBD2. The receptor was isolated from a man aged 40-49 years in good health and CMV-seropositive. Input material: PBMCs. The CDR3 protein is CASSVGLAGVYEQYF. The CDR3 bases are TGCGCCAGCAGCGTCGGACTAGCGGGAGTCTACGAGCAGTACTTC.